The 11 T cell receptor beta chains below all came from one sample that was sequenced in a study of cytomegalovirus exposure and HLA in healthy donors. Some clones are missing from TCRdb's copy, which holds only in-frame ones; the method was immunoSEQ multiplex PCR. The sample consists of 250,000 or so clones, less than 90% of them appearing once. The source material was PBMCs. These receptor sequences come from a man between 18 and 35 years old in good health and CMV-seropositive.

The chain is built from TRBV28 and TRBJ2-7, with 10 bases aligning to TRBD2. V shed 7 bases, J shed 4 bases, and the junction held 16 bases outside the gene matches. The length of the CDR3 is 17 residues. Per the germline V gene, CDR1 is MDHEN and CDR2 is SYDVKM. The CDR3 reads CASTSSAGGPNYYEQYF. The CDR3 DNA is TGTGCCAGCACCTCGTCAGCGGGAGGGCCGAATTATTACGAGCAGTACTTC.

This sequence joins TRBV6-1 and TRBJ2-7; 12 positions agree with TRBD1. CDR3 length equals 16 residues. Per germline, CDR1 MNHNS and CDR2 SASEGT. With 2 bases clipped from V and 4 bases from J, the junction kept 6 bases outside the gene matches. The CDR3 bases are TGTGCCAGCAGTGAATTCGGGACAGGGGGCGGTTACGAGCAGTACTTC. As protein: CASSEFGTGGGYEQYF.

The chain uses TRBV15 and TRBJ2-5, with D perhaps being TRBD1 or TRBD2 (6 bases each). The V end lost 8 bases, the J end lost 5 bases, and 15 bases lay between the germline ends. CDR1 is LNHNV, CDR2 YYDKDF, per germline (reference sequence). The CDR3 covers 13 residues. The CDR3, as DNA: TGTGCCACCCAAGGGGGACTGAGGGAGACCCAGTACTTC. Protein: CATQGGLRETQYF. The full variable domain, its missing parts supplied by reference TRBV15 and TRBJ2-5, is DAMVIQNPRYQVTQFGKPVTLSCSQTLNHNVMYWYQQKSSQAPKLLFHYYDKDFNNEADTPDNFQSRRPNTSFCFLDIRSPGLGDTAMYLCATQGGLRETQYFGPGTRLLVL.

This clone is a singleton in its sample. The DNA of the CDR3 is TGTGCCAGCAGCTTCGACTCGTTGGGGGAGCTGTTTTTT. Translation: CASSFDSLGELFF. The V and J genes are TRBV5-4 and TRBJ2-2; no definite D call. This CDR3 region has 13 residues. Germline CDR1 is SGHNT and CDR2 is YYREEE (reference sequence). With 2 bases removed from V and 8 bases from J, the gap between germline ends came to 10 bases.

The J gene is TRBJ2-1, the V gene TRBV6-6; 11 bases agree with TRBD2. The CDR3 has 15 residues. Germline assignment: CDR1 MNHNY and CDR2 SVGAGI (reference sequence). V lost 5 bases, J lost 6 bases, and 6 bases stayed unmatched. CDR3 nucleotide sequence: TGTGCCAGCAGTCAATCTAGCGGGAGGATCAATGAGCAGTTCTTC. Protein sequence: CASSQSSGRINEQFF.

This clone has just a few counts. The rearrangement joins TRBV2 to TRBJ2-1; unclear D gene. Germline values: CDR1 SNHLY, CDR2 FYNNEI. The CDR3 covers 13 residues. V lost 1 base to trimming and J lost 4 bases, with 5 bases between them. The CDR3 DNA is TGTGCCAGCAGTGAAGAACTGTACAATGAGCAGTTCTTC. Translation: CASSEELYNEQFF. The variable domain in full, with the rest retrieved from reference TRBV2 and TRBJ2-1, is EPEVTQTPSHQVTQMGQEVILRCVPISNHLYFYWYRQILGQKVEFLVSFYNNEISEKSEIFDDQFSVERPDGSNFTLKIRSTKLEDSAMYFCASSEELYNEQFFGPGTRLTVL.

This clone appeared a single time. This chain links TRBV6-6 with TRBJ2-5, with D perhaps matching TRBD2 (5 bases). Germline assignment: CDR1 MNHNY and CDR2 SVGAGI (reference sequence). The V gene lost 0 bases and the J gene lost 9 bases, with 20 bases spanning the gap. This CDR3 has 16 residues. The CDR3 sequence: CASSYSTGIVESAQYF. The CDR3 coding sequence is TGTGCCAGCAGTTACTCGACGGGAATAGTGGAGTCGGCCCAGTACTTC.

The chain has TRBV2 and TRBJ2-7, with D unresolved. This CDR3 has 11 amino acids. V gave up 6 bases and J gave up 3 bases, with 6 bases separating them. The germline CDR1 and CDR2 sequences are SNHLY and FYNNEI. CDR3 amino acids: CASRGYYEQYF. The CDR3 DNA reads as TGTGCCAGCAGGGGATACTACGAGCAGTACTTC. The full variable domain, in which reference TRBV2 and TRBJ2-7 provide the parts outside the CDR3, is EPEVTQTPSHQVTQMGQEVILRCVPISNHLYFYWYRQILGQKVEFLVSFYNNEISEKSEIFDDQFSVERPDGSNFTLKIRSTKLEDSAMYFCASRGYYEQYFGPGTRLTVT.

The chain is built from TRBV5-6 and TRBJ2-6; D remains unclear. Looked up from germline, CDR1 is SGHDT and CDR2 is YYEEEE. CDR3 length: 15 amino acids. V was shortened by 4 bases and J by 0 bases, with 8 bases between the two germline ends. Here the CDR3 DNA reads TGTGCCAGCAGCCACGGGCGCTCTGGGGCCAACGTCCTGACTTTC. Translation: CASSHGRSGANVLTF.

The rearrangement joins TRBV4-1 to TRBJ2-7; TRBD2 matches 8 bases. Germline V gives CDR1 MGHRA, CDR2 YSYEKL. This CDR3 comprises 15 residues. J was trimmed by 1 base and V by 1 base; bases with no gene match: 3. The CDR3 coding sequence is TGCGCCAGCAGCCAAGTGGGCGGGAGGTCCTACGAGCAGTACTTC. Its protein is CASSQVGGRSYEQYF.

CDR3 in amino acids: CASSHDRGQVDTQYF. The CDR3 coding sequence is TGTGCCAGCAGCCATGACAGGGGGCAAGTAGATACGCAGTATTTT. The genes are TRBV6-5 and TRBJ2-3; 10 positions match TRBD1. The V segment lost 6 bases and the J segment 5 bases; nucleotides outside the gene matches: 8. The CDR3 extends over 15 amino acids. CDR1 MNHEY and CDR2 SVGAGI come from the germline V gene.